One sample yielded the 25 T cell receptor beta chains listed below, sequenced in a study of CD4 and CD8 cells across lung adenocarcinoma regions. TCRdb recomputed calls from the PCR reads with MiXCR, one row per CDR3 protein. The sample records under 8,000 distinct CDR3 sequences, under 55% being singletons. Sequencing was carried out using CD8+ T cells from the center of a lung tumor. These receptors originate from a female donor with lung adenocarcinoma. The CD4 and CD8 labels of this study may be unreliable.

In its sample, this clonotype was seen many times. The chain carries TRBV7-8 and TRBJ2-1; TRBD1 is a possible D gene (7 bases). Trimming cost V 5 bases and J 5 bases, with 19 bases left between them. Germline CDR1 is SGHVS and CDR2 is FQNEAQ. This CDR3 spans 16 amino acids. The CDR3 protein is CASSLGGDRAHNEQFF. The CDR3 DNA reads TGTGCCAGCAGCCTCGGGGGCGACAGGGCTCACAATGAGCAGTTCTTC.

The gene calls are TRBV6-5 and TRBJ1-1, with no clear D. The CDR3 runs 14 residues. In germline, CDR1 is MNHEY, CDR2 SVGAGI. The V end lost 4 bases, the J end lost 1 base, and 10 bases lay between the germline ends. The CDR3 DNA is TGTGCCAGCAGTTCCGGGCCGGAGAACACTGAAGCTTTCTTT. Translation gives CASSSGPENTEAFF.

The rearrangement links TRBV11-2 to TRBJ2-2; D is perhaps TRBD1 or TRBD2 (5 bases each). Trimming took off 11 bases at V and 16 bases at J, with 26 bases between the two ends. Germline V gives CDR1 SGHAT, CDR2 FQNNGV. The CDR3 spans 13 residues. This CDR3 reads CAARAGNTGTQFF. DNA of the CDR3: TGTGCCGCACGGGCAGGGAACACCGGGACGCAGTTTTTT.

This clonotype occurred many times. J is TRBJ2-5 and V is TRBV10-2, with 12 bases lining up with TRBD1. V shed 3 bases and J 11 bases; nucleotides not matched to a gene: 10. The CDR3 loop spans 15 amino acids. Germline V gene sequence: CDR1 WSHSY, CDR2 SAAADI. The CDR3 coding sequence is TGCGCCAGCAGTGAAACAAGGGACAGGGGGCATGAGCAGTACTTC. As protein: CASSETRDRGHEQYF.

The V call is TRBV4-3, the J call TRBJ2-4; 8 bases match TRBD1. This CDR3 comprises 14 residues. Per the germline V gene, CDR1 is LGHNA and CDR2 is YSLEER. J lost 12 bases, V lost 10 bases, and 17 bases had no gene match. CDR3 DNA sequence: TGCGCCATCAGGGGGCCTGGGGCCACAGATACTCAGTACTTC. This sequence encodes CAIRGPGATDTQYF.

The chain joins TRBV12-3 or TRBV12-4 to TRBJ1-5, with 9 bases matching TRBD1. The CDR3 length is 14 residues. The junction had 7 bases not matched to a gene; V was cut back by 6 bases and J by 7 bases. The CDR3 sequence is CASRNRDRDQPQHF. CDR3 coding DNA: TGTGCCAGCAGGAACCGGGACAGGGACCAGCCCCAGCATTTT.

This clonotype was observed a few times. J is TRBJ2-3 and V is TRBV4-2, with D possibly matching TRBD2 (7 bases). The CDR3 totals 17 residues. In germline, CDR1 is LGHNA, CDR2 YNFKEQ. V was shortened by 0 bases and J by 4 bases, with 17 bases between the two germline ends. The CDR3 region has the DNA TGTGCCAGCAGCCAAGATTCTGGGGGGGCGGGTGCAGATACGCAGTATTTT. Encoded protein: CASSQDSGGAGADTQYF.

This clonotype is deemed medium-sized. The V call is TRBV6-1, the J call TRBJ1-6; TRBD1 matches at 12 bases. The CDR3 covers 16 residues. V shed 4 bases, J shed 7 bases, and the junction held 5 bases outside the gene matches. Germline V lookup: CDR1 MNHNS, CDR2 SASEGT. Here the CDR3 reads CASSGSGTGGNSPLHF. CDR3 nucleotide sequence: TGTGCCAGCAGTGGTTCCGGGACAGGGGGCAATTCACCCCTCCACTTT.

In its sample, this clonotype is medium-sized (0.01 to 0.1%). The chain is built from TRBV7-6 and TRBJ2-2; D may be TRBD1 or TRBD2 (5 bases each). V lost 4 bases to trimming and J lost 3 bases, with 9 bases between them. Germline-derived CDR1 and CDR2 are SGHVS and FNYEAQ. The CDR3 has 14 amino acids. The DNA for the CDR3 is TGTGCCAGCAGCTCTCTGGGGGACACCGGGGAGCTGTTTTTT. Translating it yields CASSSLGDTGELFF.

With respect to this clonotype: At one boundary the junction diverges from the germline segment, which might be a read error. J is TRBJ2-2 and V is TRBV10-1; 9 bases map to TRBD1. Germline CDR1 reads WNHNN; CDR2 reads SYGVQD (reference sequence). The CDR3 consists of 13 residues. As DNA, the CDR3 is TGCGCCAGCAGCGCAAGACAGGGGGGGGAGCTGTTCTTC. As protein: CASSARQGGELFF.

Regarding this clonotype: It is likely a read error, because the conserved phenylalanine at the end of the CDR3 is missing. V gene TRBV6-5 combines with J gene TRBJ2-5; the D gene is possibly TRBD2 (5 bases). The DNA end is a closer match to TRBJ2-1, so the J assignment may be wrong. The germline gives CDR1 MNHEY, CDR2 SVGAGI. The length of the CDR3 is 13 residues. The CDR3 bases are TGTGCCAGCAGTTACCGCGGGCGAGAGACCCAGTTCTTG. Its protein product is CASSYRGRETQFL.

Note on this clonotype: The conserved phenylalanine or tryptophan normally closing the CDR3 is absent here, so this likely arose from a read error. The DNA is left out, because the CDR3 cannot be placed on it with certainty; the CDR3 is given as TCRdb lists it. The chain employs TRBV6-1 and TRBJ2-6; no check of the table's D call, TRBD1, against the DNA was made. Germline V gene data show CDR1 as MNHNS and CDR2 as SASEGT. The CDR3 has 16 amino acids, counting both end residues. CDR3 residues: CASSPLGRGHEQYFGA.

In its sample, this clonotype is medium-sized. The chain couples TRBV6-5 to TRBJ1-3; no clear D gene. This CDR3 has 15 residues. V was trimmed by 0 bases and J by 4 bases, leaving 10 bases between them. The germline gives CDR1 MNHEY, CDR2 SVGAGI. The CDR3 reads CASSYSTASGNTIYF. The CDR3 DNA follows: TGTGCCAGCAGTTACTCGACGGCCAGCGGAAACACCATATATTTT.

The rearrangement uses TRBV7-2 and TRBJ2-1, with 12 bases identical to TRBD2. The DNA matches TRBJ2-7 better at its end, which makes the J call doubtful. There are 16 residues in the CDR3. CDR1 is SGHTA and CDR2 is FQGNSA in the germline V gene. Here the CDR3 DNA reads TGTGCCAGCCGTGGACTAGCGGGGACTTCCTACAATGAGCAGTACTTC. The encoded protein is CASRGLAGTSYNEQYF.

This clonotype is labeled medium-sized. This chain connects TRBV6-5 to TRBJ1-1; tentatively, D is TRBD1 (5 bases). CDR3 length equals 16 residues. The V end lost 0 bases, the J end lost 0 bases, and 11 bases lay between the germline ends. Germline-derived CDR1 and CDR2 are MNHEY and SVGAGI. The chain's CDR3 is CASSYSFDSLNTEAFF. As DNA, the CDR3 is TGTGCCAGCAGTTACTCGTTTGACAGCTTGAACACTGAAGCTTTCTTT.

Here the CDR3 DNA reads TGTGCCAGCAGCTTGGTTCTAGGGGGCACAGATACGCAGTATTTT. Its protein is CASSLVLGGTDTQYF. The chain employs TRBV5-6 and TRBJ2-3; a weak D match, TRBD1 (5 bases). V was shortened by 0 bases and J by 1 base, with 9 bases between the two germline ends. The CDR3 totals 15 residues. Germline lookup yields CDR1 SGHDT and CDR2 YYEEEE.

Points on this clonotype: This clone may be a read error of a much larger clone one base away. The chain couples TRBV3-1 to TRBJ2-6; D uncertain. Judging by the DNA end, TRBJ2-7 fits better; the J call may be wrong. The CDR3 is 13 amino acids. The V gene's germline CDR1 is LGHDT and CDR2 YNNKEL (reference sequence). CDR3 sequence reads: CASSQDRIGEQYF. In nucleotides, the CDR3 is TGTGCCAGCAGCCAAGATCGAATAGGGGAGCAGTACTTC.

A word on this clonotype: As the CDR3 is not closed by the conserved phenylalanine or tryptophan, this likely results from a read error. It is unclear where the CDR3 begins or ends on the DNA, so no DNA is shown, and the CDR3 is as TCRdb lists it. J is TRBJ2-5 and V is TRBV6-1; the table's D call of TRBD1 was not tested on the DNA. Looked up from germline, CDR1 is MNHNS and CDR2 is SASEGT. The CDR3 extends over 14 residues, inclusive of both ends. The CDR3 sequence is CASSAQISGATQHL.

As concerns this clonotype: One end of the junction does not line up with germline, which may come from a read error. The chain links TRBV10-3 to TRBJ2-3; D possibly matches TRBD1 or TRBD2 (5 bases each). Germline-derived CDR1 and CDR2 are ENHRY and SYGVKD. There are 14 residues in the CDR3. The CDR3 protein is CRGTGRWAKDMQYF. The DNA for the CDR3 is TGCCGCGGCACGGGGCGGTGGGCCAAAGACATGCAGTATTTC.

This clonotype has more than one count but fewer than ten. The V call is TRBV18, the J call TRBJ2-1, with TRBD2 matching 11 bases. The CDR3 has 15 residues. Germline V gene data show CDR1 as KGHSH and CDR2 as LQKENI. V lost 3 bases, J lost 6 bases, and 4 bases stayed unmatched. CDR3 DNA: TGTGCCAGCTCACCCCTTAGCGGGAGGGGCAATGAGCAGTTCTTC. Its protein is CASSPLSGRGNEQFF. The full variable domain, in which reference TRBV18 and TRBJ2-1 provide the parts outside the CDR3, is NAGVMQNPRHLVRRRGQEARLRCSPMKGHSHVYWYRQLPEEGLKFMVYLQKENIIDESGMPKERFSAEFPKEGPSILRIQQVVRGDSAAYFCASSPLSGRGNEQFFGPGTRLTVL.

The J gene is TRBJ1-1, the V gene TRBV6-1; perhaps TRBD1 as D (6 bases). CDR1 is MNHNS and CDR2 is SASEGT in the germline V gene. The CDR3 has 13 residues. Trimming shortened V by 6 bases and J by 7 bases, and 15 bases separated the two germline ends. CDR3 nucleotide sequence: TGTGCCAGCAGCCGAGAAACAGGGATTGAAGCTTTCTTT. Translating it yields CASSRETGIEAFF.

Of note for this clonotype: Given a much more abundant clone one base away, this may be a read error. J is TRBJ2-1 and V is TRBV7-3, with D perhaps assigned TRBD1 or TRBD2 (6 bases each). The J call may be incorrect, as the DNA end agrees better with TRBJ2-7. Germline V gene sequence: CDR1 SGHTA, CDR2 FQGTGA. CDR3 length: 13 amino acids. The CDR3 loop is CASSALGGNEQYF. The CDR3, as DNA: TGTGCCAGCAGCGCTCTGGGGGGCAATGAGCAGTACTTC.

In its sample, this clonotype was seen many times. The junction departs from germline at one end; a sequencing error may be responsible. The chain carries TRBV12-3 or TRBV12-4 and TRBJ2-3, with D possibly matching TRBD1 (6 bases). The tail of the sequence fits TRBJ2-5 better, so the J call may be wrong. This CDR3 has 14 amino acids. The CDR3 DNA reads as TGTGCCGGCAGTGGGGGCGGTGCCGGAGATACCCAGTACTTC. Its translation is CAGSGGGAGDTQYF.

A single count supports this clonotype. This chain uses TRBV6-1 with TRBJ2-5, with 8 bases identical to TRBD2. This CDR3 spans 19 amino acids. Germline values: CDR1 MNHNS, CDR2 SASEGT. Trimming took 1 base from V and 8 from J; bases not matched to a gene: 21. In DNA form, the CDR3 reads TGTGCCAGCAGTGAAGGGGTGGGTAGCGGGGCTCGCGCCCCAGATACCCAGTACTTC. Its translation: CASSEGVGSGARAPDTQYF.

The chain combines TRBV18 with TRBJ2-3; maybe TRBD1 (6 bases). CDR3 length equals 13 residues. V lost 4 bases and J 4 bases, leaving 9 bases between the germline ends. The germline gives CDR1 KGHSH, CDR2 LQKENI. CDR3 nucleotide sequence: TGTGCCAGCTCACGCACAGGGCCAGATACGCAGTATTTT. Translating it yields CASSRTGPDTQYF.